This TCR beta chain was captured in a study of blood T cells in healthy people across ages. This clonotype was picked up a small number of times. This CDR3 comprises 17 residues. Germline V gene data show CDR1 as MDHEN and CDR2 as SYDVKM. The V segment lost 6 bases and the J segment 5 bases; nucleotides outside the gene matches: 17. Sample-barcoded 5' priming and a J-beta primer mix drove a second PCR of 7 to 11 cycles. Every cDNA molecule carried a tag from a template-switch adaptor bearing 12 random nucleotides. One entry per CDR3 protein results from TCRdb running MiXCR on the 5' RACE reads. The sample lists about 1 million distinct CDR3 sequences, more than 35% occurring once.

The V gene is TRBV28, the J gene TRBJ2-5; TRBD1 matches 8 bases. The TCR was taken from a woman aged 60-75 years in good health. What was sequenced was blood. CDR3 coding DNA: TGTGCCAGCAGAGGACAGGGTGGGCTTGATGTTTGGGAGACCCAGTACTTC. It codes for CASRGQGGLDVWETQYF.